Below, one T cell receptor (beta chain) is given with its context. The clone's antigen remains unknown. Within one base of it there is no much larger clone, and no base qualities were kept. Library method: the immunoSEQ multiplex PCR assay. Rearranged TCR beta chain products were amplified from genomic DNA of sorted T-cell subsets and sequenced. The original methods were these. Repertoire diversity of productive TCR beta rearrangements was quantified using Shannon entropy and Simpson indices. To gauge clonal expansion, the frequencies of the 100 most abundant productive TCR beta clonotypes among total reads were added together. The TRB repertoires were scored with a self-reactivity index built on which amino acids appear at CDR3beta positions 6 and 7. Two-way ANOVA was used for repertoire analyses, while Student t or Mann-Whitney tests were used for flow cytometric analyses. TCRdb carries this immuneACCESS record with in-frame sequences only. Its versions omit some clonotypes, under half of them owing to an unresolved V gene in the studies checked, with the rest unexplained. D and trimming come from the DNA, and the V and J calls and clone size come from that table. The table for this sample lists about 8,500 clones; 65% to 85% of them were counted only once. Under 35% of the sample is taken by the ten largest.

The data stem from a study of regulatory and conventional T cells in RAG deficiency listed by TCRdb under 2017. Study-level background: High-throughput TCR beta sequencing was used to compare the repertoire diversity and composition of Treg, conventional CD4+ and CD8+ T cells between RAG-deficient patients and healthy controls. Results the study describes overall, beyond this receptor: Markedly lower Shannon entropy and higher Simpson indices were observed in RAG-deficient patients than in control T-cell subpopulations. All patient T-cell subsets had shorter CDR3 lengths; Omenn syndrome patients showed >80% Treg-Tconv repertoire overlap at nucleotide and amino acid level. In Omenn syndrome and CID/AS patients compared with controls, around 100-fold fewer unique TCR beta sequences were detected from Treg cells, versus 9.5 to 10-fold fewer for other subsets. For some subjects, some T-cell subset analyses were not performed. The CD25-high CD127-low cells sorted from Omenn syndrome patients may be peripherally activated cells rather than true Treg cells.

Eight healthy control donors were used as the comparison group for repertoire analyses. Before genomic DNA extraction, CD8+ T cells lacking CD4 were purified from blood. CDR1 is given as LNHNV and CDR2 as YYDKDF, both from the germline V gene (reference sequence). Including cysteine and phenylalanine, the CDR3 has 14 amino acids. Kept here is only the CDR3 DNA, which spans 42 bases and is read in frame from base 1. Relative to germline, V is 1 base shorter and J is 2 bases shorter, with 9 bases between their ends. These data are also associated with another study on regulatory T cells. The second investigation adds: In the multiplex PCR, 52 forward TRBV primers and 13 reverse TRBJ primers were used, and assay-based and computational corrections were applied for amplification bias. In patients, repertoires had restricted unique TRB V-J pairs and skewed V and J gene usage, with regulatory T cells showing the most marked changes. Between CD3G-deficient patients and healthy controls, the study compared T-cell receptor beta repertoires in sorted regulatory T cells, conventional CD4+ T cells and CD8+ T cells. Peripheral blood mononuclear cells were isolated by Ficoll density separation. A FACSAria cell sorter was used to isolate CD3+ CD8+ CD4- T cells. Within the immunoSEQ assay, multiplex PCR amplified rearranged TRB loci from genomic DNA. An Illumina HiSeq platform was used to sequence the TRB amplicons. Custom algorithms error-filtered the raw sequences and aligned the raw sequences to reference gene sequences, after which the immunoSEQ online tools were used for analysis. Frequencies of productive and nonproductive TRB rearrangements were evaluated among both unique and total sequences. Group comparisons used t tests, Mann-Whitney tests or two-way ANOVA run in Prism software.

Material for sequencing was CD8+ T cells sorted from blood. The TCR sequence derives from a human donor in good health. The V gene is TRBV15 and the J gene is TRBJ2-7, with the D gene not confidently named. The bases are TGTGCCACCAGCAGAGTGGGCAGCACCTACGAGCAGTACTTC. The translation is CATSRVGSTYEQYF.